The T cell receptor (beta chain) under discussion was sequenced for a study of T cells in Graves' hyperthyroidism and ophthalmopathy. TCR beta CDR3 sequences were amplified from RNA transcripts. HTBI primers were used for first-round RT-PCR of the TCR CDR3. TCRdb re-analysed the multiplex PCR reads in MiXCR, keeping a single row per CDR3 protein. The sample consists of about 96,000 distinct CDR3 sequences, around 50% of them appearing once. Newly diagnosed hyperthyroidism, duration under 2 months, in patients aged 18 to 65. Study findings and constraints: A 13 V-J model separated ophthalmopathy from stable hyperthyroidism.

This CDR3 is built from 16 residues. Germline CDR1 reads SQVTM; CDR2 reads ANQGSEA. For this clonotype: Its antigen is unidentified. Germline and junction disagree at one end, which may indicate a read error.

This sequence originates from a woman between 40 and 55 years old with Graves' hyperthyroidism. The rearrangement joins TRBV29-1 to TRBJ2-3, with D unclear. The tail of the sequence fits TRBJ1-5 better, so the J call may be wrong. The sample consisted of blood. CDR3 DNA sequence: TGCGGCGTTGAAGATCCGCTAGCGGGGATCACAGATACGCAGCATTTT. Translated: CGVEDPLAGITDTQHF.